The 13 T cell receptor beta chains below were found in one sample sequenced in a study of post-analysis software for immune sequencing data. Points from the study as a whole: Elevated frequency relative to controls characterized roughly five TRBV segments in patients, TRBV5-6, TRBV5-1 and TRBV20-1 among them.

These TCRs' antigens remain unknown. The library was made from cDNA and included unique molecular identifiers. One entry per CDR3 protein results from TCRdb running MiXCR on the PCR reads. The repertoire holds approximately 730,000 distinct CDR3 sequences, with around 27% as singletons. The material sequenced was blood. Receptors were obtained from a girl between 10 and 17 years old with multiple sclerosis.

The chain is built from TRBV3-1 and TRBJ2-5; tentatively, D is TRBD1 (6 bases). The germline CDR1 and CDR2 sequences are LGHDT and YNNKEL (reference sequence). V lost 3 bases, J lost 5 bases, and 19 bases lay in between. The CDR3 length is 16 residues. The CDR3 DNA reads TGTGCCAGCAGCCACAGGGCCTCAGGGGAGTTGGAGACCCAGTACTTC. This codes for CASSHRASGELETQYF.

This clonotype appeared many times. V is TRBV29-1 and J is TRBJ2-7, with 14 bases fitting TRBD2. V lost 6 bases, J lost 9 bases, and 7 bases stayed unmatched. Germline lookup yields CDR1 SQVTM and CDR2 ANQGSEA. The CDR3 extends over 13 amino acids. This CDR3 is CSVRQGTSGRQYF. CDR3 nucleotide sequence: TGCAGCGTCAGACAGGGGACTAGCGGGAGGCAGTACTTC.

This clonotype occurred a few times. The chain carries TRBV2 and TRBJ2-3, with TRBD2 identical over 12 bases. CDR3 length: 21 residues. Trimming cost V 6 bases and J 4 bases; bases outside gene matches: 23. The germline V gene encodes CDR1 SNHLY and CDR2 FYNNEI. The CDR3 DNA reads as TGTGCCAGCAGCACCCTACCCGGACAGGCGCTAGCGGGAGGGCAAGCAGATACGCAGTATTTT. It encodes CASSTLPGQALAGGQADTQYF.

This clonotype showed up just a few times. The J gene is TRBJ2-2, the V gene TRBV28; D ambiguous. V was clipped by 3 bases and J by 4 bases, with 12 bases between them. This CDR3 is built from 15 residues. Germline CDR1 is MDHEN and CDR2 is SYDVKM. The CDR3 DNA reads TGTGCCAGCAGTTTGGCGCGTCGTGGCACCGGGGAGCTGTTTTTT. Translated: CASSLARRGTGELFF.

This clonotype was counted a single time. The chain links TRBV29-1 to TRBJ2-3, with TRBD1 as a possible D gene (6 bases). Germline assignment: CDR1 SQVTM and CDR2 ANQGSEA. V was shortened by 7 bases and J by 4 bases, with 18 bases between the two germline ends. The CDR3 totals 14 residues. The CDR3 protein is CSAHGTGNPDTQYF. CDR3 nucleotide sequence: TGCAGCGCTCACGGAACAGGGAACCCAGATACGCAGTATTTT.

The CDR3 here is CSAGARGARNSPLHF. CDR3 sequence (DNA): TGCAGTGCTGGGGCCCGGGGGGCGCGGAATTCACCCCTCCACTTT. V usage is TRBV20-1 and J usage is TRBJ1-6; possibly TRBD1 for D (6 bases). Germline loops: CDR1 DFQATT, CDR2 SNEGSKA (reference sequence). The CDR3 consists of 15 residues. The V and J ends lost 5 bases and 7 bases respectively, with 18 bases between them.

The rearrangement uses TRBV2 and TRBJ2-7; D uncertain. The J call is in doubt because the DNA end fits TRBJ2-5 better. The CDR3 runs to 12 residues. The germline V gene has CDR1 SNHLY and CDR2 FYNNEI. As DNA, the CDR3 is TGTGCCAGCAGTTGGGATCAAAAGACCCAGTACTTC. Its translation: CASSWDQKTQYF.

With regard to this clonotype: The junction departs from the called germline gene at one end, perhaps through a read error. V is TRBV20-1 and J is TRBJ2-5; 9 nucleotides match TRBD2. The CDR3 runs to 15 residues. Germline values: CDR1 DFQATT, CDR2 SNEGSKA (reference sequence). CDR3 loop: CSASPTSGRQGTQYF. In DNA, the CDR3 is TGCAGTGCTAGTCCGACTAGCGGACGACAAGGGACCCAGTACTTC.

This clonotype occurred many times. This rearrangement joins TRBV6-5 to TRBJ2-7; 9 bases fit TRBD1. The CDR3 sequence is 13 residues long. After removal of 5 bases from V and 5 bases from J, the junction contained 4 bases not matched to a gene. Germline-derived CDR1 and CDR2 are MNHEY and SVGAGI. CDR3 in DNA: TGTGCCAGCAGTCTGGGACAGGGAAACGAGCAGTACTTC. It encodes CASSLGQGNEQYF.

The rearrangement uses TRBV28 and TRBJ2-1, with D perhaps TRBD1 or TRBD2 (5 bases each). The CDR3 loop spans 15 amino acids. Trimming stripped 1 base from V and 4 bases from J, with 11 bases between. From germline, CDR1 is MDHEN and CDR2 SYDVKM. This CDR3 is CASSLLGERYNEQFF. The CDR3 DNA reads TGTGCCAGCAGTTTATTGGGGGAGCGGTACAATGAGCAGTTCTTC.

Regarding this clonotype: The CDR3 does not end in the conserved phenylalanine or tryptophan, so this is likely a read error. This chain uses TRBV9 with TRBJ2-3; 11 nucleotides agree with TRBD2. The V gene's germline CDR1 is SGDLS and CDR2 YYNGEE. The CDR3 is 15 amino acids. J gave up 2 bases and V 3 bases, and 2 bases lay outside the gene matches. This CDR3 is CASSEGLADTDTQYL. CDR3 DNA sequence: TGTGCCAGCAGCGAGGGACTAGCGGACACAGATACGCAGTATTTG.

J is TRBJ2-3 and V is TRBV5-1; 9 nucleotides align to TRBD2. This CDR3 is 16 amino acids long. Unmatched junction bases numbered 6, after V lost 2 bases and J lost 2 bases. The germline V gene encodes CDR1 SGHRS and CDR2 YFSETQ. CDR3 residues: CASSLRGGGATDTQYF. The DNA for the CDR3 is TGCGCCAGCAGCTTAAGGGGCGGGGGGGCCACAGATACGCAGTATTTT.

V usage is TRBV4-1 and J usage is TRBJ2-1; 8 bases match TRBD2. CDR1 and CDR2 from the germline V gene are MGHRA and YSYEKL. J was trimmed by 8 bases and V by 1 base; bases with no gene match: 7. The CDR3 is 15 amino acids. The CDR3: CASSQAGGPKDEQFF. In nucleotides, the CDR3 is TGCGCCAGCAGCCAAGCGGGAGGGCCTAAGGATGAGCAGTTCTTC.